This T cell receptor beta chain comes out of a study of shared clonotypes between healthy human individuals. Germline assignment: CDR1 MDHEN and CDR2 SYDVKM. Deletions cut 7 bases from V and 6 bases from J, with 15 bases between. This CDR3 has 13 amino acids. Profiling relied on immunoSEQ multiplex PCR, and the TCRdb table lists in-frame clones only, not all of them. The sample has about 1.1 million clones, approximately 77% seen once. The receptor was isolated from a young man in good health. Some clones in this sample may be carry-over from other donors' samples. The sample comprised memory CD4+ T cells from PBMCs. Regarding subset: CD45RA-negative fraction. The chain carries TRBV28 and TRBJ1-1; D unresolved. The CDR3 nucleotides read TGTGCCAGCACCAAAAACAGTAACGCTGAAGCTTTCTTT. This translates into CASTKNSNAEAFF.